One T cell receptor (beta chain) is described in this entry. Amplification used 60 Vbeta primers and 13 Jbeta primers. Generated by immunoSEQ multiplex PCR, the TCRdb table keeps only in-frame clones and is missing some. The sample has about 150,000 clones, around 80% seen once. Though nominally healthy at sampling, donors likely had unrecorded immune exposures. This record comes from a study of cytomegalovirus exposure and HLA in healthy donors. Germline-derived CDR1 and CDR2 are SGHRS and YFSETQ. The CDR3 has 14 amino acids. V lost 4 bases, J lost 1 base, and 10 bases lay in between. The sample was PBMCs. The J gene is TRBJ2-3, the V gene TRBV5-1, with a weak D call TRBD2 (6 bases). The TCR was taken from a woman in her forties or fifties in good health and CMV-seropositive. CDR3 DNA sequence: TGCGCCAGCAGCCCGACGGGGGGCACAGATACGCAGTATTTT. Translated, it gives CASSPTGGTDTQYF.